The T cell receptor beta chain described here comes from a study of cytomegalovirus exposure and HLA in healthy donors. Study-wide results and caveats: Follow-up analysis later connected one missense variant in DCLRE1C with trimming of TCR beta V- and J-genes. Researchers had no immune exposure information except CMV serostatus available. The study put 150 or so TCR beta chains on its list as cytomegalovirus-associated.

The primer mix had 60 Vbeta and 13 Jbeta primers. This table comes from immunoSEQ multiplex PCR, and its TCRdb copy is limited to in-frame clones, with some not included. The top ten clones hold less than 1.5% of a sample with some 140,000 clones, over 60% of them seen once. Per the germline V gene, CDR1 is MGHRA and CDR2 is YSYEKL. V trimming: 4 bases; J trimming: 0 bases; junction bases outside the gene matches: 7. The CDR3 sequence is 17 residues long. Regarding this clone: Its target is unknown.

Sequenced: PBMCs. The receptor comes from a male donor in good health and CMV-seropositive. This sequence joins TRBV4-1 and TRBJ2-1, with TRBD2 identical over 9 bases. CDR3 DNA: TGCGCCAGCAGCCGGGGGGTGACTAGCGGCTCCTACAATGAGCAGTTCTTC. It yields the protein CASSRGVTSGSYNEQFF.